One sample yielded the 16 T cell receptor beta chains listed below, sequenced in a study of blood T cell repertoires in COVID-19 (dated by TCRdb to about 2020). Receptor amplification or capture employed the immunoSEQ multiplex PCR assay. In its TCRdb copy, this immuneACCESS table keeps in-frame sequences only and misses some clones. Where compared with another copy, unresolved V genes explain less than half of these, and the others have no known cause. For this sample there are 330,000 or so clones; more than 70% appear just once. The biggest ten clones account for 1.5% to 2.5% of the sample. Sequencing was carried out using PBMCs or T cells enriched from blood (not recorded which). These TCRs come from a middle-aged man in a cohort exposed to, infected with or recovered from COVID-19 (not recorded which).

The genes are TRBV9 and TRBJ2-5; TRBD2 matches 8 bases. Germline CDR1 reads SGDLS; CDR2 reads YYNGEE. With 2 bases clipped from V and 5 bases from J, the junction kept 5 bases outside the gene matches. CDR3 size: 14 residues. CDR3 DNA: TGTGCCAGCAGCGTGGCGGGGGGCGCGGAGACCCAGTACTTC. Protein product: CASSVAGGAETQYF.

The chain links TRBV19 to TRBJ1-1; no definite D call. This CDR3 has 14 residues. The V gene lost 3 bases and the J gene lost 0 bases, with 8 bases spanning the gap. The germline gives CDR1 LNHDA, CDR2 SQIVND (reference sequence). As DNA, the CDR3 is TGTGCCAGTAGTATTTCTACCATGAACACTGAAGCTTTCTTT. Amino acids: CASSISTMNTEAFF. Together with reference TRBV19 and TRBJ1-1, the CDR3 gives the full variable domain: DGGITQSPKYLFRKEGQNVTLSCEQNLNHDAMYWYRQDPGQGLRLIYYSQIVNDFQKGDIAEGYSVSREKKESFPLTVTSAQKNPTAFYLCASSISTMNTEAFFGQGTRLTVV.

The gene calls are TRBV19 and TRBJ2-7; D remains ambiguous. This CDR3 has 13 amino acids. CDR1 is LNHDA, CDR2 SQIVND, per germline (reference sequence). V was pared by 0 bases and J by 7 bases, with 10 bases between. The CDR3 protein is CASSIDWAVEQYF. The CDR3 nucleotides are TGTGCCAGTAGTATAGACTGGGCTGTTGAGCAGTACTTC.

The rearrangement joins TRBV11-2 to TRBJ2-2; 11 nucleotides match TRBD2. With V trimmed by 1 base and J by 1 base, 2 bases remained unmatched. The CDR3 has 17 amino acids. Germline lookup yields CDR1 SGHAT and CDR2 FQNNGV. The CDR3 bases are TGTGCCAGCAGCTTAGGAGGACTAGCGGGGAACACCGGGGAGCTGTTTTTT. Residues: CASSLGGLAGNTGELFF.

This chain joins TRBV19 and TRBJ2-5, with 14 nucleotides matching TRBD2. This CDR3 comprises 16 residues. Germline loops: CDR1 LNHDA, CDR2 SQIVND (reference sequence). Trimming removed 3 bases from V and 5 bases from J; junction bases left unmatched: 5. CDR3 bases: TGTGCCAGTAGTATGGGACTAGCGGGAGTCGGGGAGACCCAGTACTTC. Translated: CASSMGLAGVGETQYF.

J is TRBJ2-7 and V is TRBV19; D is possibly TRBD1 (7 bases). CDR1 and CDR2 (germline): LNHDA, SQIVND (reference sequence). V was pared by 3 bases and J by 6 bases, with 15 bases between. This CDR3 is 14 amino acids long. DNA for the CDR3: TGTGCCAGTAGTATCGGGCAGGGGGGCGGCGAGCAGTACTTC. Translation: CASSIGQGGGEQYF.

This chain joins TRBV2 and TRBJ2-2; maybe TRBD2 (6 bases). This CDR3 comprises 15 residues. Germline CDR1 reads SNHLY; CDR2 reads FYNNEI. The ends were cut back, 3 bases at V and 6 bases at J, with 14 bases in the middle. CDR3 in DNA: TGTGCCAGCAGTGAGGGACGGGAGTCGTCCGGGGAGCTGTTTTTT. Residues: CASSEGRESSGELFF.

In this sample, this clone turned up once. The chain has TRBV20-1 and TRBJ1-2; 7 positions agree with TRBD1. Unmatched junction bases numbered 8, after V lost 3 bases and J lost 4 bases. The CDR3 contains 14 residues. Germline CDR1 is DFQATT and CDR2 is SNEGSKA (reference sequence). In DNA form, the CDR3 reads TGCAGTGCTAGTAGAGACAGGGTTAGCTATGGCTACACCTTC. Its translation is CSASRDRVSYGYTF.

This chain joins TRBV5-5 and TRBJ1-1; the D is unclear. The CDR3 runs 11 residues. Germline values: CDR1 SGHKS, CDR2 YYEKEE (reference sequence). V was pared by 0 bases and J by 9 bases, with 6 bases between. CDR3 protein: CASSLARQAFF. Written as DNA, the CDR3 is TGTGCCAGCAGCTTGGCCAGGCAAGCTTTCTTT. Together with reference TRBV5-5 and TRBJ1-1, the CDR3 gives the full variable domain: DAGVTQSPTHLIKTRGQQVTLRCSPISGHKSVSWYQQVLGQGPQFIFQYYEKEERGRGNFPDRFSARQFPNYSSELNVNALLLGDSALYLCASSLARQAFFGQGTRLTVV.

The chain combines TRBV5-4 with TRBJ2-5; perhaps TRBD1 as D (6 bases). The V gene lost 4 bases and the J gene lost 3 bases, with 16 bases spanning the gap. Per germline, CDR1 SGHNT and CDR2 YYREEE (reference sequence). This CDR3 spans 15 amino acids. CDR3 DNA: TGTGCCAGCAGCACCCAGACAGGACAGAAAGAGACCCAGTACTTC. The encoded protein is CASSTQTGQKETQYF.

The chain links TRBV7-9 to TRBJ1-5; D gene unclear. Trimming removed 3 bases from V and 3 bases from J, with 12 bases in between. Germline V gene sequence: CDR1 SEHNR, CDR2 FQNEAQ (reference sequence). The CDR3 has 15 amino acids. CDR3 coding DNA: TGTGCCAGCAGCTTGGATACAGAGATCAATCAGCCCCAGCATTTT. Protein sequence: CASSLDTEINQPQHF.

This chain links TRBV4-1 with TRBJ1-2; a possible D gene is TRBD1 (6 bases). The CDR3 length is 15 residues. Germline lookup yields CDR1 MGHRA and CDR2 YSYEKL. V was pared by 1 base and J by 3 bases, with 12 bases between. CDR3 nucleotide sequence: TGCGCCAGCAGCCAAGGTACAGGGTGGGACTATGGCTACACCTTC. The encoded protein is CASSQGTGWDYGYTF.

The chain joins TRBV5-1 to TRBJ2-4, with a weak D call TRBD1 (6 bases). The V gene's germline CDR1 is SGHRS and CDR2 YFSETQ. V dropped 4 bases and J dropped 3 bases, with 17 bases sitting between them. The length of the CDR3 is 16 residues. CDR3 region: CASSVGGTGRKNIQYF. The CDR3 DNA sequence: TGCGCCAGCAGCGTTGGGGGTACAGGGCGCAAAAACATTCAGTACTTC.

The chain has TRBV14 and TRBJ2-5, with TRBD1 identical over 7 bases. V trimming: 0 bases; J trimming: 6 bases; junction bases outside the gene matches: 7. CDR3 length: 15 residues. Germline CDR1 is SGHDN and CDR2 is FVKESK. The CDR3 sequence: CASSQDWTGQQTQYF. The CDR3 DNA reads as TGTGCCAGCAGCCAAGATTGGACAGGACAGCAGACCCAGTACTTC. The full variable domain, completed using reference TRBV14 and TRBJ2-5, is EAGVTQFPSHSVIEKGQTVTLRCDPISGHDNLYWYRRVMGKEIKFLLHFVKESKQDESGMPNNRFLAERTGGTYSTLKVQPAELEDSGVYFCASSQDWTGQQTQYFGPGTRLLVL.

CDR3 protein: CASSLVVGSGTEAFF. The CDR3 DNA reads as TGTGCCAGCAGCTTGGTGGTGGGTTCGGGCACTGAAGCTTTCTTT. The chain uses TRBV5-4 and TRBJ1-1; the D is unclear. Germline values: CDR1 SGHNT, CDR2 YYREEE (reference sequence). The CDR3 consists of 15 residues. The V gene lost 0 bases and the J gene lost 4 bases, with 13 bases spanning the gap.

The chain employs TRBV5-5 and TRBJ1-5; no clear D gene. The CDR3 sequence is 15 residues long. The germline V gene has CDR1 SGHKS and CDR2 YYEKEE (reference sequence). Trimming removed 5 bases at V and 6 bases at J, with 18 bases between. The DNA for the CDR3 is TGTGCCAGCAGGGAAAGCGCACGGGTTGGTCAGCCCCAGCATTTT. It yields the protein CASRESARVGQPQHF.